Shown below are 2 T cell receptor beta chains from a single sample sequenced in a study of blood T cell repertoires in COVID-19. Assay used: immunoSEQ multiplex PCR; TCRdb lists only in-frame clones, some missing. The repertoire holds about 50,000 clones, roughly 87% seen once, with about a sixth in the top ten. The sample was peripheral blood. These receptors originate from a human donor with active COVID-19. The donor label of this sample is uncertain.

The chain is built from TRBV5-1 and TRBJ2-2; the match to TRBD2 covers 7 bases. Germline V gene sequence: CDR1 SGHRS, CDR2 YFSETQ. J gave up 3 bases and V 6 bases, and 11 bases lay outside the gene matches. This CDR3 spans 16 amino acids. CDR3 sequence (DNA): TGCGCCAGCAACCTGGGAGGAGCGGGATACACCGGGGAGCTGTTTTTT. Its protein is CASNLGGAGYTGELFF.

The genes are TRBV7-9 and TRBJ1-5, with D perhaps TRBD1 (6 bases). The germline V gene encodes CDR1 SEHNR and CDR2 FQNEAQ (reference sequence). CDR3 length equals 13 residues. Trimming left V 5 bases short and J 4 bases short, with 9 bases between. CDR3 DNA sequence: TGTGCCAGCAGCCTCGACAGGAATCAGCCCCAGCATTTT. Translated: CASSLDRNQPQHF.